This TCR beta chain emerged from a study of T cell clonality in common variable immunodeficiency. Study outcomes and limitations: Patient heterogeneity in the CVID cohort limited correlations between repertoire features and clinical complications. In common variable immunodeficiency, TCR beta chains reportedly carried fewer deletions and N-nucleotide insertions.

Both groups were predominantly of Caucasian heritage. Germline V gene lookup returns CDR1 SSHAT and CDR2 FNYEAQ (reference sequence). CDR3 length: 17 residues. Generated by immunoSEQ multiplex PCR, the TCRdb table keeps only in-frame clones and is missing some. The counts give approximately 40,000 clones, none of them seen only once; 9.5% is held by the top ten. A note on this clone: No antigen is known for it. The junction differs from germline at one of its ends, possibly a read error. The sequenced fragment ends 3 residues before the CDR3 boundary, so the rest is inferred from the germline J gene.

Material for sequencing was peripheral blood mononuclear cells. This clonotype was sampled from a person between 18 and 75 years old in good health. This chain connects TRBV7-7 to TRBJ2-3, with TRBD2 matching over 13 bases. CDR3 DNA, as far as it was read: TGTGCTAGCAGCCCGGGGACTAGCGGGAAGGGGACAGATACG. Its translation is CASSPGTSGKGTDT. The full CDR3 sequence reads CASSPGTSGKGTDTQYF.